This T cell receptor beta chain emerged from a study of blood T cell repertoires in COVID-19. About the research overall: Sample material is recorded as cDNA or gDNA derived from T cells, B-cell-depleted T cells, or PBMCs.

The V and J ends lost 1 base and 6 bases respectively, with 7 bases between them. This CDR3 region has 12 residues. In germline, CDR1 is LGHDT, CDR2 YNNKEL (reference sequence). The method was immunoSEQ multiplex PCR; TCRdb's version includes in-frame clones alone and lacks a portion of them. The sample shows about 100,000 clones, roughly nine tenths of them seen only once. This TCR derives from a man aged 35-49 years with active or convalescent COVID-19. The sequenced sample consisted of peripheral blood. The V and J genes are TRBV3-1 (or the pseudogene TRBV3-2) and TRBJ2-7, with a possible D match to TRBD1 (5 bases). CDR3 DNA: TGTGCCAGCAGCCAAGCAAGGGGCGAGCAGTACTTC. This gives the protein CASSQARGEQYF.